The entry that follows covers one T cell receptor beta chain sequence. Antigen specificity is unknown. The data originate from a study of cytomegalovirus exposure and HLA in healthy donors. Findings and caveats of the study: The study found most TCR sequences rare, yet found some public TCRs in many donors. Earlier analysis looked at TCR beta V segments, and most were productive about 87% or about 30% of the time. The likely origin of a cluster of highly shared sequence variants was a sequencing artifact. Reports showed the classifier diagnosing cytomegalovirus status with high specificity and sensitivity.

Trimming took 8 bases from V and 3 from J; bases not matched to a gene: 8. CDR3 length: 14 amino acids. CDR1 and CDR2 (germline): MNHNS, SASEGT. PCR primers comprised 60 Vbeta and 13 Jbeta primers. Assay used: immunoSEQ multiplex PCR; TCRdb lists only in-frame clones, some missing. The sample includes 150,000 to 200,000 clones, approximately 70% of them seen just once. The clonotype originates from a man between 18 and 35 years old in good health and CMV-seropositive. The sample consisted of PBMCs. V gene TRBV6-1 combines with J gene TRBJ1-1, with 8 positions matching TRBD1. This CDR3 is CASDSGGADTEAFF. DNA for the CDR3: TGTGCCAGCGATTCAGGGGGCGCGGACACTGAAGCTTTCTTT.